These 9 T cell receptor beta chains share one sample of origin, sequenced in a study of blood T cell repertoires in COVID-19. Clones were read by immunoSEQ multiplex PCR, and TCRdb kept only the in-frame ones, dropping some. The repertoire holds about 220,000 clones, with roughly 89% as singletons. Sequencing was performed on PBMCs or T cells enriched from blood (not recorded which). These receptors originate from a middle-aged woman who had recovered from COVID-19.

The J gene is TRBJ1-5, the V gene TRBV27, with a tentative D call TRBD1 (6 bases). Trimming shortened V by 1 base and J by 1 base, and 8 bases separated the two germline ends. The CDR3 consists of 15 residues. Germline CDR1 and CDR2: MNHEY and SMNVEV (reference sequence). This chain's CDR3 is CASSLFRGSNQPQHF. For the CDR3, the DNA is TGTGCCAGCAGTTTATTTAGGGGGAGCAATCAGCCCCAGCATTTT.

The chain recombines TRBV27 with TRBJ2-1; 8 nucleotides align to TRBD1. Germline CDR1 is MNHEY and CDR2 is SMNVEV (reference sequence). This CDR3 has 15 residues. The trim removed 2 bases at V and 1 base at J, leaving 1 base unmatched. In nucleotides, the CDR3 is TGTGCCAGCAGTTTAGACAGGGGATCCTACAATGAGCAGTTCTTC. Its protein is CASSLDRGSYNEQFF.

The rearrangement links TRBV29-1 to TRBJ1-2; 12 nucleotides align to TRBD1. Trimming at V came to 6 bases and at J to 6 bases, leaving 5 bases not matched to a gene. Germline loops: CDR1 SQVTM, CDR2 ANQGSEA. The CDR3 totals 13 residues. CDR3 region: CSVLGTGGNGYTF. In DNA form, the CDR3 reads TGCAGCGTCCTTGGGACAGGGGGCAATGGCTACACCTTC. Combining the CDR3 with reference TRBV29-1 and TRBJ1-2 gives the whole variable domain SAVISQKPSRDICQRGTSLTIQCQVDSQVTMMFWYRQQPGQSLTLIATANQGSEATYESGFVIDKFPISRPNLTFSTLTVSNMSPEDSSIYLCSVLGTGGNGYTFGSGTRLTVV.

This rearrangement joins TRBV27 to TRBJ2-2, with D possibly being TRBD1 (6 bases). Trimming took off 2 bases at V and 6 bases at J, with 7 bases between the two ends. Germline loops: CDR1 MNHEY, CDR2 SMNVEV (reference sequence). CDR3 length equals 13 residues. The CDR3 DNA sequence: TGTGCCAGCAGTTTAGACAGGTCCGGGGAGCTGTTTTTT. It yields the protein CASSLDRSGELFF.

This clone was recorded only once. V gene TRBV7-8 combines with J gene TRBJ1-2; D uncertain. The germline gives CDR1 SGHVS, CDR2 FQNEAQ. V lost 1 base and J lost 11, with 8 bases in between. The CDR3 loop spans 11 amino acids. The CDR3 nucleotides read TGTGCCAGCAGCTTAGGCGGGGATTACACCTTC. Its translation is CASSLGGDYTF.

The gene calls are TRBV6-5 and TRBJ2-7, with TRBD2 identical over 9 bases. J was trimmed by 4 bases and V by 2 bases; bases with no gene match: 6. Germline CDR1 reads MNHEY; CDR2 reads SVGAGI. This CDR3 is built from 15 residues. Written as DNA, the CDR3 is TGTGCCAGCAGTTACCGGCGGGAGGGGACATACGAGCAGTACTTC. Translation gives CASSYRREGTYEQYF.

This clone was seen only a few times. This sequence joins TRBV6-1 and TRBJ2-3; TRBD2 aligns across 7 bases. The CDR3 extends over 14 amino acids. After removal of 3 bases from V and 2 bases from J, the junction contained 2 bases not matched to a gene. Looked up from germline, CDR1 is MNHNS and CDR2 is SASEGT. CDR3 sequence: CASSDSGITDTQYF. CDR3 bases: TGTGCCAGCAGTGACAGCGGGATCACAGATACGCAGTATTTT.

This clone was seen a single time. This CDR3 is CASSIITGTLYQETQYF. CDR3 bases: TGCGCCAGCAGCATTATTACCGGGACATTGTACCAAGAGACCCAGTACTTC. This sequence joins TRBV5-1 and TRBJ2-5; tentative D call: TRBD1 (6 bases). Trimming cost V 4 bases and J 0 bases, with 19 bases left between them. The CDR3 runs 17 residues. Germline V lookup: CDR1 SGHRS, CDR2 YFSETQ.

This clone came up once. The chain carries TRBV4-2 and TRBJ2-3; D unclear. Per the germline V gene, CDR1 is LGHNA and CDR2 is YNFKEQ. This CDR3 region has 15 residues. V was trimmed by 4 bases and J by 0 bases, leaving 11 bases between them. CDR3 in DNA: TGTGCCAGCAGCCCTAGGCCGGCAAGCACAGATACGCAGTATTTT. Protein product: CASSPRPASTDTQYF.